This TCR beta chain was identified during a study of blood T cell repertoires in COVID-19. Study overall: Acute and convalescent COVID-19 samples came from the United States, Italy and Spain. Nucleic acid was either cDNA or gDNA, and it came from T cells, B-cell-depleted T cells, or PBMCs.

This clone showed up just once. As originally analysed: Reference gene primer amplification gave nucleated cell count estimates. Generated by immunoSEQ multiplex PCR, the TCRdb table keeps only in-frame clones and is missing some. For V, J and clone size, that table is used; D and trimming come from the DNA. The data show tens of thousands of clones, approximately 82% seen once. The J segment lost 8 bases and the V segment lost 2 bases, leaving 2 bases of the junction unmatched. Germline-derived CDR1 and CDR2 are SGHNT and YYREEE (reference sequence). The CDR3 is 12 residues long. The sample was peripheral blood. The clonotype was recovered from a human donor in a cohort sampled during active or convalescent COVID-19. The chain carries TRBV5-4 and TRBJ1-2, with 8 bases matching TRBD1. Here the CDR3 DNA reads TGTGCCAGCAGCTTTACAGGGGGAGGCTACACCTTC. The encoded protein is CASSFTGGGYTF.